The 21 T cell receptor beta chains listed next were all sequenced from one sample in a study of T cell repertoires in cytomegalovirus infection. One entry per CDR3 protein, called by TCRdb with MiXCR from the reads. The sample has 310,000 or so distinct CDR3 sequences; roughly 9.3% are singletons. Sequenced input: PBMCs. These receptors originate from a human donor in good health (CMV status not recorded). Some clones in this sample may be carry-over from other donors' samples.

This clonotype was seen ten or more times. The gene calls are TRBV11-3 and TRBJ2-2; D tentatively fits TRBD1 or TRBD2 (5 bases each). The V end was cut by 5 bases, the J end by 5 bases, with 18 bases between. The CDR3 is made up of 16 amino acids. Per germline, CDR1 SGHNT and CDR2 YENEEA. The CDR3 sequence is CASSRSGAVLTGELFF. CDR3 bases: TGTGCCAGCAGCCGGTCCGGGGCCGTGTTAACCGGGGAGCTGTTTTTT.

This clonotype was seen repeatedly, ten times or more. The rearrangement links TRBV7-2 to TRBJ2-5; either TRBD1 or TRBD2 may supply D (6 bases each). Trimming took off 2 bases at V and 1 base at J, with 14 bases between the two ends. Germline CDR1 reads SGHTA; CDR2 reads FQGNSA. CDR3 length equals 16 residues. The CDR3 nucleotides read TGTGCCAGCAGCTTACTGGGGGGCCTTCCCCAAGAGACCCAGTACTTC. It translates to CASSLLGGLPQETQYF. The full variable domain, its missing parts supplied by reference TRBV7-2 and TRBJ2-5, is GAGVSQSPSNKVTEKGKDVELRCDPISGHTALYWYRQSLGQGLEFLIYFQGNSAPDKSGLPSDRFSAERTGGSVSTLTIQRTQQEDSAVYLCASSLLGGLPQETQYFGPGTRLLVL.

Ten or more counts support this clonotype. This chain joins TRBV6-2 or TRBV6-3 and TRBJ2-7, with D possibly TRBD1 on 5 matching bases. Germline CDR1 reads MNHEY; CDR2 reads SVGEGT. The CDR3 covers 13 residues. Trimming cost V 6 bases and J 3 bases, with 12 bases left between them. CDR3 region: CASSFDRVYEQYV. CDR3 nucleotide sequence: TGTGCCAGCAGCTTCGACAGAGTCTACGAGCAGTACGTC.

This clonotype was picked up many times. The rearrangement joins TRBV4-3 to TRBJ1-2; 7 positions match TRBD1. CDR1 and CDR2 from the germline V gene are LGHNA and YSLEER. This CDR3 has 15 residues. J gave up 4 bases and V 3 bases, and 8 bases lay outside the gene matches. The CDR3 nucleotides read TGCGCCAGCAGCCATGATGACAGGGATAGCTATGGCTACACCTTC. Translating it yields CASSHDDRDSYGYTF.

About this clonotype itself: This may stem from a read error, because a much larger clone lies one nucleotide away. The CDR3 DNA follows: TGTGCCAGCAGCTTCACCGGCCGGGGCATAACTAAAGCTTTCTTT. Translating gives CASSFTGRGITKAFF. The V gene is TRBV7-3, the J gene TRBJ1-1; D is perhaps TRBD1 (5 bases). The V gene lost 3 bases and the J gene lost 9 bases, with 20 bases spanning the gap. The CDR3 spans 15 residues. Germline V CDR1 and CDR2: SGHTA, FQGTGA.

V and J are TRBV20-1 and TRBJ2-7, with D unresolved. V was shortened by 3 bases and J by 3 bases, with 15 bases between the two germline ends. This CDR3 spans 14 amino acids. Germline CDR1 is DFQATT and CDR2 is SNEGSKA (reference sequence). CDR3 protein: CSARPSDSYYEQYF. For the CDR3, the DNA is TGCAGTGCTAGGCCCTCTGACTCCTACTACGAGCAGTACTTC.

This clonotype came up many times. This sequence joins TRBV20-1 and TRBJ1-4; no definite D call. The V end was cut by 2 bases, the J end by 8 bases, with 15 bases between. CDR1 and CDR2 from the germline V gene are DFQATT and SNEGSKA (reference sequence). CDR3 length: 14 amino acids. CDR3 loop: CSARRGGSVEKLFF. The DNA of the CDR3 is TGCAGTGCTAGACGGGGAGGGTCGGTCGAAAAACTGTTTTTT.

This clonotype was observed a handful of times. The V and J genes are TRBV4-1 and TRBJ1-1; D is uncertain. Germline V gene lookup returns CDR1 MGHRA and CDR2 YSYEKL. The CDR3 is 13 residues long. Trimming left V 0 bases short and J 11 bases short, with 13 bases between. This chain's CDR3 is CASSQDPTTAAFF. CDR3 coding DNA: TGCGCCAGCAGCCAAGATCCGACGACGGCGGCTTTCTTT.

A few counts support this clonotype. J is TRBJ2-1 and V is TRBV28; no clear D gene. Germline CDR1 is MDHEN and CDR2 is SYDVKM. The length of the CDR3 is 13 residues. V was shortened by 3 bases and J by 8 bases, with 11 bases between the two germline ends. This CDR3 reads CASSFAPEDEQFF. In nucleotides, the CDR3 is TGTGCCAGCAGTTTCGCCCCAGAAGATGAGCAGTTCTTC.

This clonotype came up many times. CDR3 coding DNA: TGCAGTGCTAGAGGGACTAGCGGGGTTGATGAGCAGTTCTTC. Protein: CSARGTSGVDEQFF. This rearrangement joins TRBV20-1 to TRBJ2-1; 12 bases are shared with TRBD2. Per germline, CDR1 DFQATT and CDR2 SNEGSKA (reference sequence). CDR3 length equals 14 residues. Trimming at V came to 1 base and at J to 8 bases, leaving 3 bases not matched to a gene.

This clonotype was found many times. The chain links TRBV27 to TRBJ1-4; TRBD1 aligns across 9 bases. CDR1 and CDR2 (germline): MNHEY, SMNVEV (reference sequence). The CDR3 runs to 17 residues. V gave up 4 bases and J gave up 0 bases; unmatched junction bases: 6. CDR3 region: CASSSTGGYATNEKLFF. The CDR3 coding sequence is TGTGCCAGCAGTTCGACAGGGGGTTATGCAACTAATGAAAAACTGTTTTTT. Looking up the rest from reference TRBV27 and TRBJ1-4 gives the full variable domain: EAQVTQNPRYLITVTGKKLTVTCSQNMNHEYMSWYRQDPGLGLRQIYYSMNVEVTDKGDVPEGYKVSRKEKRNFPLILESPSPNQTSLYFCASSSTGGYATNEKLFFGSGTQLSVL.

This clonotype was picked up many times. This sequence joins TRBV7-9 and TRBJ2-1; tentatively, D is TRBD1 (5 bases). The germline V and J ends were trimmed by 1 base and 2 bases, with 6 bases remaining between them. Germline values: CDR1 SEHNR, CDR2 FQNEAQ (reference sequence). The CDR3 loop spans 14 amino acids. The CDR3 bases are TGTGCCAGCAGCTTAGAGACAGCCTACAATGAGCAGTTCTTC. This translates into CASSLETAYNEQFF.

Ten or more counts support this clonotype. The chain has TRBV20-1 and TRBJ1-2, with unresolved D. V lost 3 bases to trimming and J lost 0 bases, with 5 bases between them. The CDR3 contains 12 residues. Germline V CDR1 and CDR2: DFQATT, SNEGSKA (reference sequence). CDR3 amino acids: CSASSPNYGYTF. CDR3 coding DNA: TGCAGTGCTAGTAGCCCTAACTATGGCTACACCTTC.

This clonotype was counted only a few times. This chain uses TRBV3-1 with TRBJ1-1; the match to TRBD1 covers 8 bases. CDR3 size: 12 residues. Germline CDR1 and CDR2: LGHDT and YNNKEL (reference sequence). Unmatched junction bases numbered 2, after V lost 4 bases and J lost 7 bases. The CDR3: CASSPDRDEAFF. The CDR3 nucleotides are TGTGCCAGCAGCCCGGACAGGGATGAAGCTTTCTTT.

This clonotype has a count of ten or more. The chain joins TRBV28 to TRBJ2-3; maybe TRBD2 (6 bases). V lost 7 bases and J lost 3, with 11 bases in between. The V gene's germline CDR1 is MDHEN and CDR2 SYDVKM. This CDR3 is built from 13 residues. The CDR3 DNA reads TGTGCCAGCAACGGAGGGCAGACAGATACGCAGTATTTT. It specifies CASNGGQTDTQYF.

The chain links TRBV29-1 to TRBJ2-5; possible D gene TRBD2, 6 bases. Germline-derived CDR1 and CDR2 are SQVTM and ANQGSEA. This CDR3 is built from 13 residues. V lost 4 bases and J lost 5, with 14 bases in between. CDR3 nucleotides: TGCAGCGTTGGGGCGGGAAGGTTGGAGACCCAGTACTTC. Amino acids: CSVGAGRLETQYF.

This clonotype showed up just a few times. The chain couples TRBV20-1 to TRBJ2-2, with TRBD2 as a possible D gene (5 bases). Germline CDR1 and CDR2: DFQATT and SNEGSKA (reference sequence). The CDR3 has 17 amino acids. Trimming removed 3 bases at V and 6 bases at J, with 23 bases between. CDR3 sequence reads: CSASGVGRAVGSGELFF. In nucleotides, the CDR3 is TGCAGTGCTAGCGGGGTCGGGCGGGCAGTAGGGTCCGGGGAGCTGTTTTTT.

In this sample, this clonotype turned up many times. The rearrangement uses TRBV29-1 and TRBJ1-1; the match to TRBD1 covers 8 bases. Germline V CDR1 and CDR2: SQVTM, ANQGSEA. V dropped 8 bases and J dropped 1; count of bases not matched to a gene: 6. CDR3 length: 13 amino acids. CDR3 region: CSTFTGGNTEAFF. CDR3 nucleotides: TGCAGCACGTTTACAGGGGGGAACACTGAAGCTTTCTTT.

This clonotype was counted many times. The V and J genes are TRBV28 and TRBJ1-4; TRBD1 agrees at 7 bases. The CDR3 loop spans 15 amino acids. Germline trimming cut 6 bases from V and 5 bases from J; bases unmatched to any gene: 9. Per germline, CDR1 MDHEN and CDR2 SYDVKM. CDR3 in amino acids: CASSRGTAQNEKLFF. The CDR3 bases are TGTGCCAGCAGCCGAGGGACAGCTCAAAATGAAAAACTGTTTTTT. Looking up the rest from reference TRBV28 and TRBJ1-4 gives the full variable domain: DVKVTQSSRYLVKRTGEKVFLECVQDMDHENMFWYRQDPGLGLRLIYFSYDVKMKEKGDIPEGYSVSREKKERFSLILESASTNQTSMYLCASSRGTAQNEKLFFGSGTQLSVL.

The rearrangement uses TRBV5-6 and TRBJ1-6, with 7 positions matching TRBD1. The CDR3 runs to 16 residues. V lost 1 base and J lost 7; bases outside the gene matches: 8. Germline V gene sequence: CDR1 SGHDT, CDR2 YYEEEE. CDR3 nucleotide sequence: TGTGCCAGCAGCTTGAAAGTAGGGGGCTTGAATTCACCCCTCCACTTT. Protein: CASSLKVGGLNSPLHF.

In its sample, this clonotype was seen once. This chain joins TRBV6-5 and TRBJ2-7; no reliable D call. V lost 11 bases and J 2 bases, leaving 7 bases between the germline ends. The CDR3 extends over 10 amino acids. Germline V gives CDR1 MNHEY, CDR2 SVGAGI. CDR3: CAGTTYEQYV. CDR3 coding DNA: TGTGCCGGCACTACCTACGAGCAGTACGTC.